This T cell receptor (beta chain) was found in a study of regulatory T cells in long-lasting Graves disease. This clonotype was detected ten times or more. What it binds is unknown. The germline V gene has CDR1 SGHAT and CDR2 FQNNGV. The ends were cut back, 2 bases at V and 0 bases at J, with 8 bases in the middle. CDR3 length equals 14 residues. Documented time point: newly diagnosed GD, antithyroid drugs for less than 3 months. From RNA extracted from PBMCs, the TCR library was made. Construction of the TCR beta libraries employed iRepertoire HTBI primers in conjunction with Arm-PCR of CDR3 regions. TCRdb reanalysed the multiplex PCR reads using MiXCR and keeps one entry per CDR3 protein. The sample lists fewer than 500,000 distinct CDR3 sequences, around 15% seen once, with 9.5% to 15% in the top ten. General observations from the study: The researchers studied only peripheral blood, not thyroid tissue.

The data also belong to a second study, concerning T cells in Graves' hyperthyroidism and ophthalmopathy. Turning to that study: The study excluded patients with uncontrolled infection, other autoimmune disease, pregnancy or lactation. The TCR CDR3 was amplified in a first-round RT-PCR using the HTBI primer set.

The sequence came from a man aged 35-49 years with Graves disease. Sequencing was performed on peripheral blood mononuclear cells (PBMCs), taken at new diagnosis, from a patient treated with antithyroid drugs. The V gene is TRBV11-2, the J gene TRBJ2-7; D unresolved. CDR3 protein: CASSLRALSYEQYF. The CDR3 DNA follows: TGTGCCAGCAGCTTACGGGCACTCTCCTACGAGCAGTACTTC.